A selection of T cell receptor beta chains follows, all from one sample in a study of T cell changes during pregnancy in multiple sclerosis. TCRdb's copy holds only in-frame clones and misses some; the assay was immunoSEQ multiplex PCR. The table shows approximately 51,000 clones, with roughly 90% occurring only once. This specimen consisted of CD4+ T cells from peripheral blood mononuclear cells, obtained after pregnancy. All receptors come from a female donor with multiple sclerosis, enrolled in a pregnancy study. Both conserved end residues are part of each CDR3. A D gene is named only where the DNA matches it firmly. Only part of the rows carry a size: once, few, many, or a class if the clone is expanded.

CDR3 DNA	CDR3 protein	D gene	clone size	V gene	J gene
TGTGCCTCGCGGACAGGGGCCGATCAGCCCCAGCATTTT	CASRTGADQPQHF	TRBD1	once	TRBV10-3	TRBJ1-5
TGTGCCAGCAGCCCGGAGATGGTTTATGGCTACACCTTC	CASSPEMVYGYTF	.	.	TRBV13	TRBJ1-2
TGCGCCAGCAGCTTGGGCCGACAGGGTAGGACCTACGAGCAGTACTTC	CASSLGRQGRTYEQYF	TRBD1	.	TRBV5-1	TRBJ2-7
TGTGCCAGCAGCACCGAGTGGACAGTGAACTCCTACGAGCAGTACTTC	CASSTEWTVNSYEQYF	.	.	TRBV7-4	TRBJ2-7
TGTGCCACGCTCGGCGGGAGTGTCAACAATGAGCAGTTCTTC	CATLGGSVNNEQFF	TRBD2	.	TRBV19	TRBJ2-1
TGTGCCAGCAGCTTGGTAGCGGGAGGGCCGTTTGGGGCCAACGTCCTGACTTTC	CASSLVAGGPFGANVLTF	TRBD2	.	TRBV5-5	TRBJ2-6
TGTGCCAGCTCACCACAAGCTAGCGGCTCTCTCGAGCAGTACTTC	CASSPQASGSLEQYF	TRBD2	.	TRBV18	TRBJ2-7
TGTGCCAGCAGCATCTTAGCGGGAGTCCGATCCGCCGGGGAGCTGTTTTTT	CASSILAGVRSAGELFF	TRBD2	few	TRBV9	TRBJ2-2
TGTGCCAGCAGCGTAGGGGGTGGGACAGGGACCCACAATGAGCAGTTCTTC	CASSVGGGTGTHNEQFF	TRBD1	.	TRBV9	TRBJ2-1
TGTGCCAGCTGGACAGTTGGTGGCTACACCTTC	CASWTVGGYTF	.	.	TRBV28	TRBJ1-2
TGCGCCAGCAGCCAAGATCCAGTCCAGGGGTACGAGCAGTACTTC	CASSQDPVQGYEQYF	.	.	TRBV4-3	TRBJ2-7
TGTGCCAGCAGGGAGCAGATATTCTATAATTCACCCCTCCACTTT	CASREQIFYNSPLHF	.	.	TRBV6-1	TRBJ1-6
TGTGCCATCACGGGGGAAGCGGTCGATCGGGGGGAGCTGTTTTTT	CAITGEAVDRGELFF	.	once	TRBV7-9	TRBJ2-2
TGTGCCAGCAGCGTAGGACTCTCTTTGGATGAGCAGTTCTTC	CASSVGLSLDEQFF	.	once	TRBV9	TRBJ2-1
TGCGCCAGCAGCGCGGGACTAGCGGCCTACAATGAGCAGTTCTTC	CASSAGLAAYNEQFF	TRBD2	once	TRBV4-1	TRBJ2-1
TGTGCCAGTAGTTTGGGACAGGGCTCTGGGGCCAACGTCCTGACTTTC	CASSLGQGSGANVLTF	TRBD1	.	TRBV19	TRBJ2-6
TGTGCCAGCAGCTTAGGTCCTAGCGGCACAGATACGCAGTATTTT	CASSLGPSGTDTQYF	.	.	TRBV11-2	TRBJ2-3
TGTGCCAGCTCACAATCCGGGACCGGGGAGCTGTTTTTT	CASSQSGTGELFF	.	.	TRBV18	TRBJ2-2
TGTGCCAGCAGCTTGGGGCTAGCGGGAGTCTCCACGGGGGTCTCCTACGAGCAGTACTTC	CASSLGLAGVSTGVSYEQYF	TRBD2	once	TRBV5-4	TRBJ2-7
TGTGCCAGCAGCTTAACGACAGGGGGGAAAGAGCAGTACTTC	CASSLTTGGKEQYF	TRBD1	.	TRBV7-3	TRBJ2-7
TGTGCCAGCAGTGAAGGACCGCAGACAAATTATTTAGAGCAGTACTTC	CASSEGPQTNYLEQYF	.	once	TRBV6-1	TRBJ2-7
TGTGCCAGCAGTTCCAGGAGGGGCTACACCTTC	CASSSRRGYTF	.	few	TRBV28	TRBJ1-2
TGTGCCAGCAGCCTGAGGAGGCCAGATACGCAGTATTTT	CASSLRRPDTQYF	.	.	TRBV7-2	TRBJ2-3
TGTGCCAGCAGCGTAGGCGTTCCAAGGGGGACAGGGGTCCATGGCTACACCTTC	CASSVGVPRGTGVHGYTF	TRBD1	.	TRBV9	TRBJ1-2
TGTGCCAGCAGCTCGGCCCCCAGTCCCTCGACGGGCGAGCAGTACTTC	CASSSAPSPSTGEQYF	.	.	TRBV5-5	TRBJ2-7
TGTGCCAGCAGCGTAGTATCGGGGTCAGGGGATGGCTACACCTTC	CASSVVSGSGDGYTF	.	once	TRBV9	TRBJ1-2
TGTGCCAGTAGTCTTACCGGGACAGGGAACAATGAGCAGTTCTTC	CASSLTGTGNNEQFF	TRBD1	once	TRBV19	TRBJ2-1
TGTGCCAGCAGCCTTGGACAGGGAAGGATTTATGGCTACACCTTC	CASSLGQGRIYGYTF	TRBD1	.	TRBV28	TRBJ1-2
TGTGCCAGCAGCTTGGCCGGGATAGATACGCAGTATTTT	CASSLAGIDTQYF	.	once	TRBV5-5	TRBJ2-3
TGTGCCAGCAGCCCTAGCGGGAGCGCAGATACGCAGTATTTT	CASSPSGSADTQYF	TRBD2	once	TRBV4-2	TRBJ2-3
TGTGCCAGCAGCCCTACCCGGGACACCGTAATGTACTTC	CASSPTRDTVMYF	.	.	TRBV7-3	TRBJ2-7
TGTGCCAGCAGTACGACAGGGGGCTCGGCTGAAAAACTGTTTTTT	CASSTTGGSAEKLFF	TRBD1	.	TRBV6-1	TRBJ1-4
TGTGCCAGCAGCTCCGGGGGGGGCACAGATACGCAGTATTTT	CASSSGGGTDTQYF	TRBD2	.	TRBV6-4	TRBJ2-3
TGCGCCAGCAGCTTAGTAGGACTAGTGGGTCTAGATACGCAGTATTTT	CASSLVGLVGLDTQYF	TRBD2	.	TRBV5-1	TRBJ2-3
TGTGCCAGCAGTTACGCAGGGGGCCCCACTGAAGCTTTCTTT	CASSYAGGPTEAFF	TRBD1	.	TRBV6-5	TRBJ1-1
TGTGCCAGCATCCTCAGACAGCTACTGAACACTGAAGCTTTCTTT	CASILRQLLNTEAFF	.	.	TRBV6-5	TRBJ1-1
TGTGCCAGCAGCCCCCGGACACCCAACTATGGCTACACCTTC	CASSPRTPNYGYTF	.	.	TRBV5-6	TRBJ1-2
TGTGCCAGCAGTACCATACCTCGCGCGGGGGGAAATGAGCAGTTCTTC	CASSTIPRAGGNEQFF	TRBD2	.	TRBV6-6	TRBJ2-1
TGTGCCAGCAGGTTCACAGGGGTTAGTGAAGCTTTCTTT	CASRFTGVSEAFF	TRBD1	once	TRBV28	TRBJ1-1
TGTGCCAGCAGTCTGAGGAGGGGGCGGAACACTGAAGCTTTCTTT	CASSLRRGRNTEAFF	TRBD1	.	TRBV6-5	TRBJ1-1
TGTGCCAGCAGCTCATCAATACAGGGCTTGTCTCCCTCTAACTATGGCTACACCTTC	CASSSSIQGLSPSNYGYTF	.	.	TRBV5-4	TRBJ1-2
TGTGCCAGTAGTATGGTTAGCGGGGCTACCGGGGAGCTGTTTTTT	CASSMVSGATGELFF	TRBD2	.	TRBV19	TRBJ2-2
TGTGCCAGCATGGCGGACTACTCCTACGAGCAGTACTTC	CASMADYSYEQYF	.	.	TRBV6-6	TRBJ2-7
TGTGCCAGCAGTCCTCTTGGAGGGGGCGCTGAGACCCAGTACTTC	CASSPLGGGAETQYF	.	once	TRBV7-6	TRBJ2-5
TGTGCCAGCAGCCTAAGAGGTGGCCGAAGCTCCTACAATGAGCAGTTCTTC	CASSLRGGRSSYNEQFF	.	.	TRBV14	TRBJ2-1
TGTGCCAGGAATTTTGTCCGGGACAGCCCTCCCTACGAGCAGTACTTC	CARNFVRDSPPYEQYF	.	.	TRBV21-1	TRBJ2-7
TGCGCCAGCAGTCAGTTTAGCGGGAGTATGTACGAGCAGTACTTC	CASSQFSGSMYEQYF	TRBD2	once	TRBV4-1	TRBJ2-7
TGTGCCATCAGTGAGTCCGGGACAGCGAACACTGAAGCTTTCTTT	CAISESGTANTEAFF	TRBD1	.	TRBV10-3	TRBJ1-1